This entry lists 30 T cell receptor beta chains sequenced from one sample in a study of blood T cells in healthy people across ages. The second PCR ran roughly 6 to 11 cycles with a sample-barcoded 5' primer and J-beta primers. MiXCR, applied by TCRdb to the 5' RACE reads, yields one record per CDR3 protein. The sample holds about 1,500,000 distinct CDR3 sequences, approximately 42% seen once. The specimen was blood. The origin of the receptors is a woman aged 18-29 years in good health.

The chain uses TRBV7-9 and TRBJ2-3; D remains ambiguous. Trimming cost V 0 bases and J 0 bases, with 13 bases left between them. The length of the CDR3 is 17 residues. Germline loops: CDR1 SEHNR, CDR2 FQNEAQ (reference sequence). The CDR3 here is CASSLAFLSASTDTQYF. CDR3 sequence (DNA): TGTGCCAGCAGCTTAGCTTTCTTGTCCGCAAGCACAGATACGCAGTATTTT.

The rearrangement joins TRBV11-2 to TRBJ2-7; 9 nucleotides line up with TRBD1. V lost 0 bases, J lost 9 bases, and 12 bases stayed unmatched. Germline CDR1 is SGHAT and CDR2 is FQNNGV. The CDR3 length is 16 residues. CDR3 nucleotide sequence: TGTGCCAGCAGCTTAGACGGGACAGGGCCGCTGACAGGGCAGTACTTC. Its translation is CASSLDGTGPLTGQYF. Complete variable domain (other parts from reference TRBV11-2 and TRBJ2-7): EAGVAQSPRYKIIEKRQSVAFWCNPISGHATLYWYQQILGQGPKLLIQFQNNGVVDDSQLPKDRFSAERLKGVDSTLKIQPAKLEDSAVYLCASSLDGTGPLTGQYFGPGTRLTVT.

A few counts support this clonotype. This rearrangement joins TRBV10-3 to TRBJ2-1; D possibly corresponds to TRBD1 (6 bases). Germline loops: CDR1 ENHRY, CDR2 SYGVKD. CDR3 length: 13 amino acids. V lost 6 bases, J lost 10 bases, and 16 bases lay in between. Here the CDR3 reads CAISNRVEEEQFF. Written as DNA, the CDR3 is TGTGCCATCAGCAACAGGGTTGAAGAAGAGCAGTTCTTC.

The chain couples TRBV12-3 or TRBV12-4 to TRBJ2-6, with a possible D match to TRBD2 (6 bases). CDR3 size: 16 residues. V lost 6 bases, J lost 8 bases, and 20 bases lay in between. This chain's CDR3 is CASSTRGGGVPNVLTF. The CDR3 nucleotides are TGTGCCAGCAGCACCCGTGGCGGAGGGGTTCCCAACGTCCTGACTTTC.

The chain uses TRBV20-1 and TRBJ2-5; D is undetermined. V gave up 4 bases and J gave up 3 bases, with 15 bases separating them. Germline values: CDR1 DFQATT, CDR2 SNEGSKA (reference sequence). The CDR3 loop spans 14 amino acids. The DNA of the CDR3 is TGCAGTGCTACCAGACGAGCTGTAAAAGAGACCCAGTACTTC. As protein: CSATRRAVKETQYF.

The V gene is TRBV18, the J gene TRBJ2-7, with D perhaps TRBD1 (5 bases). Germline assignment: CDR1 KGHSH and CDR2 LQKENI. The CDR3 is 14 amino acids. V gave up 4 bases and J gave up 3 bases, with 13 bases separating them. CDR3 nucleotides: TGTGCCAGCTCACTCACCCAGACAGACTACGAGCAGTACTTC. Amino acid sequence: CASSLTQTDYEQYF. The whole variable domain, remainder taken from reference TRBV18 and TRBJ2-7, is NAGVMQNPRHLVRRRGQEARLRCSPMKGHSHVYWYRQLPEEGLKFMVYLQKENIIDESGMPKERFSAEFPKEGPSILRIQQVVRGDSAAYFCASSLTQTDYEQYFGPGTRLTVT.

This chain links TRBV3-1 with TRBJ2-5, with a possible D match to TRBD2 (6 bases). CDR3 length equals 14 residues. V lost 6 bases, J lost 11 bases, and 22 bases lay in between. Germline-derived CDR1 and CDR2 are LGHDT and YNNKEL (reference sequence). The CDR3 nucleotides are TGTGCCAGCAGTCCCCGGGGACTTAACAATGAGCAGTACTTC. It encodes CASSPRGLNNEQYF.

This chain uses TRBV5-1 with TRBJ2-1; the match to TRBD1 covers 9 bases. From germline, CDR1 is SGHRS and CDR2 YFSETQ. The CDR3 extends over 16 amino acids. Trimming cost V 2 bases and J 4 bases; bases outside gene matches: 7. CDR3 coding DNA: TGCGCCAGCAGCTTACAGGGGGCCCAAAATTACAATGAGCAGTTCTTC. This codes for CASSLQGAQNYNEQFF.

This sequence joins TRBV20-1 and TRBJ1-2, with D tentatively TRBD1 (6 bases). Germline V CDR1 and CDR2: DFQATT, SNEGSKA (reference sequence). This CDR3 is 18 amino acids long. Trimming removed 0 bases at V and 4 bases at J, with 24 bases between. In DNA, the CDR3 is TGCAGTGCTAGAGATCTCGGGGCTGCAACAGGGCGTAGCTATGGCTACACCTTC. As protein: CSARDLGAATGRSYGYTF.

The DNA of the CDR3 is TGCAGTGCTATTAATCCGGGGGGCTCCTACGAGCAGTACTTC. This translates into CSAINPGGSYEQYF. This sequence joins TRBV20-1 and TRBJ2-7; 7 bases match TRBD2. Germline CDR1 DFQATT, CDR2 SNEGSKA (reference sequence). J was trimmed by 0 bases and V by 4 bases; bases with no gene match: 6. The CDR3 has 14 residues.

This clonotype was counted a few times. The chain uses TRBV12-3 or TRBV12-4 and TRBJ1-2; no clear D gene. Trimming removed 4 bases at V and 7 bases at J, with 22 bases between. The CDR3 totals 16 residues. The CDR3 nucleotides read TGTGCCAGCAGTTCAAGAGAGGGTCCTCAAAGGGTTGGCTACACCTTC. It specifies CASSSREGPQRVGYTF.

This clonotype appeared a single time. The rearrangement links TRBV6-5 to TRBJ1-3; D gene unclear. The V end was cut by 1 base, the J end by 0 bases, with 1 base between. The CDR3 length is 13 residues. The germline V gene has CDR1 MNHEY and CDR2 SVGAGI. The CDR3 loop reads CASSYYSGNTIYF. CDR3 DNA: TGTGCCAGCAGTTACTACTCTGGAAACACCATATATTTT.

This clonotype has more than one count but fewer than ten. This chain links TRBV29-1 with TRBJ2-7; 10 nucleotides agree with TRBD2. With V trimmed by 7 bases and J by 0 bases, 6 bases remained unmatched. Germline CDR1 and CDR2: SQVTM and ANQGSEA. The length of the CDR3 is 14 residues. Here the CDR3 reads CSGLTSGTSYEQYF. For the CDR3, the DNA is TGCAGCGGGCTAACTAGCGGGACCTCCTACGAGCAGTACTTC.

This clonotype has a handful of counts. The CDR3 coding sequence is TGCGCCAGCAGCTTAAACGGACAGGTCCGTGCTCCGCAAGAGACCCAGTACTTC. Its protein is CASSLNGQVRAPQETQYF. This chain links TRBV5-1 with TRBJ2-5, with TRBD1 matching 7 bases. Germline V lookup: CDR1 SGHRS, CDR2 YFSETQ. There are 18 residues in the CDR3. J gave up 2 bases and V 2 bases, and 15 bases lay outside the gene matches.

The chain recombines TRBV11-2 with TRBJ2-3; the D gene is possibly TRBD2 (7 bases). V was cut by 7 bases and J by 1 base, with 24 bases left in between. Germline CDR1 is SGHAT and CDR2 is FQNNGV. CDR3 length: 18 amino acids. CDR3 sequence: CASTRWGGPLEGTDTQYF. The CDR3 nucleotides read TGTGCCAGCACTCGGTGGGGGGGGCCCCTTGAGGGCACAGATACGCAGTATTTT. Using reference TRBV11-2 and TRBJ2-3 for the parts outside the CDR3, the full variable domain is EAGVAQSPRYKIIEKRQSVAFWCNPISGHATLYWYQQILGQGPKLLIQFQNNGVVDDSQLPKDRFSAERLKGVDSTLKIQPAKLEDSAVYLCASTRWGGPLEGTDTQYFGPGTRLTVL.

This chain connects TRBV20-1 to TRBJ2-1; D might be TRBD1 (7 bases). The CDR3 consists of 15 residues. Germline lookup yields CDR1 DFQATT and CDR2 SNEGSKA (reference sequence). V was cut by 2 bases and J by 4 bases, with 15 bases left in between. CDR3 in amino acids: CSARRGSRGYNEQFF. In nucleotides, the CDR3 is TGCAGTGCTAGACGGGGGAGCAGGGGGTACAATGAGCAGTTCTTC.

The genes are TRBV5-6 and TRBJ2-7; 15 bases are a match to TRBD2. There are 19 residues in the CDR3. Per the germline V gene, CDR1 is SGHDT and CDR2 is YYEEEE. V lost 4 bases, J lost 1 base, and 12 bases stayed unmatched. The CDR3 reads CASSKFPGLAGGRSYEQYF. The CDR3, as DNA: TGTGCCAGCAGCAAATTCCCGGGACTAGCGGGAGGAAGGTCCTACGAGCAGTACTTC.

This clonotype was counted at least ten times. The chain recombines TRBV5-1 with TRBJ2-3; D unresolved. The germline CDR1 and CDR2 sequences are SGHRS and YFSETQ. V was trimmed by 2 bases and J by 0 bases, leaving 7 bases between them. The CDR3 contains 14 residues. The CDR3 is CASSFEGSTDTQYF. Written as DNA, the CDR3 is TGCGCCAGCAGCTTCGAAGGGAGCACAGATACGCAGTATTTT.

The CDR3 spells CASSQAGGGNTIYF. CDR3 DNA sequence: TGTGCCAGCAGCCAGGCAGGGGGTGGAAACACCATATATTTT. V usage is TRBV9 and J usage is TRBJ1-3, with 7 nucleotides matching TRBD1. Germline trimming cut 4 bases from V and 3 bases from J; bases unmatched to any gene: 4. This CDR3 has 14 amino acids. Germline CDR1 and CDR2: SGDLS and YYNGEE. The whole variable domain, filled in from reference TRBV9 and TRBJ1-3, reads DSGVTQTPKHLITATGQRVTLRCSPRSGDLSVYWYQQSLDQGLQFLIQYYNGEERAKGNILERFSAQQFPDLHSELNLSSLELGDSALYFCASSQAGGGNTIYFGEGSWLTVV.

This clonotype came up a few times. The gene calls are TRBV4-2 and TRBJ2-1; 13 bases fit TRBD2. Germline lookup yields CDR1 LGHNA and CDR2 YNFKEQ. This CDR3 contains 16 residues. With 3 bases clipped from V and 9 bases from J, the junction kept 8 bases outside the gene matches. Here the CDR3 DNA reads TGTGCCAGCAGCCAGAAACTAGCGGGAGGGCTGGGTGAGCAGTTCTTC. Amino acids: CASSQKLAGGLGEQFF.

The rearrangement links TRBV7-9 to TRBJ1-3; D is unresolved. V was clipped by 4 bases and J by 4 bases, with 14 bases between them. From germline, CDR1 is SEHNR and CDR2 FQNEAQ (reference sequence). The CDR3 is 15 residues long. The CDR3 is CASSYPEGSGNTIYF. Here the CDR3 DNA reads TGTGCCAGCAGCTACCCCGAAGGTTCCGGAAACACCATATATTTT.

The chain has TRBV27 and TRBJ2-1, with D possibly matching TRBD1 (6 bases). V lost 2 bases to trimming and J lost 1 base, with 15 bases between them. The length of the CDR3 is 17 residues. Germline values: CDR1 MNHEY, CDR2 SMNVEV (reference sequence). This chain's CDR3 is CASSLTPGTTSYNEQFF. CDR3 DNA sequence: TGTGCCAGCAGTTTAACGCCCGGGACAACTTCCTACAATGAGCAGTTCTTC.

The chain's CDR3 is CSAGGAGPREKLFF. The CDR3 bases are TGCAGTGCTGGCGGAGCGGGCCCTCGGGAAAAACTGTTTTTT. The rearrangement links TRBV20-1 to TRBJ1-4; D remains unclear. The ends were cut back, 5 bases at V and 8 bases at J, with 18 bases in the middle. The germline V gene has CDR1 DFQATT and CDR2 SNEGSKA (reference sequence). The CDR3 loop spans 14 amino acids.

This clonotype showed up just a few times. This sequence joins TRBV11-2 and TRBJ2-4; D perhaps matches TRBD2 (5 bases). The closer fit of TRBJ2-5 to the DNA end suggests the J call may be wrong. Germline CDR1 SGHAT, CDR2 FQNNGV. This CDR3 region has 16 residues. CDR3 nucleotides: TGTGCCAGCAGCCCCGGCACGAGGGCACTACAAGAGACCCAGTACTTC. As protein: CASSPGTRALQETQYF.

This clonotype came up once. The J gene is TRBJ2-5, the V gene TRBV3-1, with TRBD2 matching 13 bases. The CDR3 contains 16 residues. Germline values: CDR1 LGHDT, CDR2 YNNKEL (reference sequence). After removal of 4 bases from V and 5 bases from J, the junction contained 7 bases not matched to a gene. The CDR3 nucleotides are TGTGCCAGCAGCCCACCACTAGCGGGGGGGCTTGAGACCCAGTACTTC. Protein: CASSPPLAGGLETQYF.

This clonotype was observed a handful of times. CDR3 in DNA: TGTGCCAGCAGTTTACCATCACAGGGAAGGGTCGGTTCACCCCTCCACTTT. Translated: CASSLPSQGRVGSPLHF. The J gene is TRBJ1-6, the V gene TRBV27; a weak D match, TRBD1 (6 bases). Germline V gives CDR1 MNHEY, CDR2 SMNVEV (reference sequence). V lost 2 bases and J 9 bases, leaving 20 bases between the germline ends. The CDR3 spans 17 residues.

This clonotype was observed a few times. The chain carries TRBV15 and TRBJ2-4; TRBD2 matches 7 bases. Germline V gives CDR1 LNHNV, CDR2 YYDKDF (reference sequence). V was pared by 2 bases and J by 8 bases, with 15 bases of the junction left unmatched. The length of the CDR3 is 17 residues. As DNA, the CDR3 is TGTGCCACCAGCAGATGGGACTACAAAGAGGTGGGGTACATTCAGTACTTC. Residues: CATSRWDYKEVGYIQYF.

This clonotype was seen more than once but under ten times. V gene TRBV20-1 combines with J gene TRBJ2-7, with D perhaps matching TRBD2 (5 bases). The V gene lost 2 bases and the J gene lost 0 bases, with 14 bases spanning the gap. The length of the CDR3 is 15 residues. Germline CDR1 DFQATT, CDR2 SNEGSKA (reference sequence). CDR3 DNA sequence: TGCAGTGCTAGAACCCCAGCGGATTCCTCCTACGAGCAGTACTTC. Protein product: CSARTPADSSYEQYF.

This clonotype has more than one count but fewer than ten. CDR3 nucleotides: TGTGCCAGCAGCCAAGACTGGGTTAGTTGGTACGAGCAGTACTTC. Residues: CASSQDWVSWYEQYF. V gene TRBV14 combines with J gene TRBJ2-7; no definite D call. CDR1 and CDR2 (germline): SGHDN, FVKESK. The CDR3 is 15 residues long. The V end was cut by 0 bases, the J end by 4 bases, with 13 bases between. Combining the CDR3 with reference TRBV14 and TRBJ2-7 gives the whole variable domain EAGVTQFPSHSVIEKGQTVTLRCDPISGHDNLYWYRRVMGKEIKFLLHFVKESKQDESGMPNNRFLAERTGGTYSTLKVQPAELEDSGVYFCASSQDWVSWYEQYFGPGTRLTVT.

This clonotype occurred a few times. This chain connects TRBV12-5 to TRBJ2-6; D gene ambiguous. This CDR3 spans 14 amino acids. Germline loops: CDR1 LGHNT, CDR2 FRNRAP. Trimming left V 5 bases short and J 0 bases short, with 5 bases between. CDR3 nucleotide sequence: TGTGCTAGTGGTCCCAGCTCTGGGGCCAACGTCCTGACTTTC. Protein product: CASGPSSGANVLTF.